This TCR beta chain was sequenced during a study of spatial heterogeneity in lung cancer. This clonotype has at least ten counts. Its cognate antigen is unknown. Study observations and caveats: Expanded alpha and beta TCR counts within tumors tracked tumor mutation counts.

The CDR3 is 11 residues long. Germline V gene lookup returns CDR1 DFQATT and CDR2 SNEGSKA (reference sequence). Deletions cut 1 base from V and 7 bases from J, with 7 bases between. TCRdb ran MiXCR on the 5' RACE reads and lists one entry per CDR3 protein. This sample carries roughly 9,900 distinct CDR3 sequences, approximately 6.3% of them seen once, and the ten largest clones take 6.5% to 7.5%. Time point meaning: sample taken at primary tumor resection. The donors, roughly 70 patients with untreated early-stage non-small cell lung cancer, provided the samples. Unsorted samples of tumor, nontumor lung or frozen PBMC had their whole RNA sequenced.

This chain uses TRBV20-1 with TRBJ2-5; D not resolved. The TCR comes from a female donor with early-stage non-small cell lung cancer. The source was lung tumor tissue, collected at surgery. Here the CDR3 DNA reads TGCAGTGCTAGAGTCGACACGACCCAGTACTTC. Its translation: CSARVDTTQYF.